There are many counts of the clone carrying this T cell receptor beta chain. Its antigen is not known. Diagnostic conclusions were grounded in clinical symptoms, serum thyroxine, TRAb, thyroid ultrasound and orbital computed tomography. With 0 bases clipped from V and 5 bases from J, the junction kept 7 bases outside the gene matches. The CDR3 runs to 15 residues. Germline lookup yields CDR1 LGHDT and CDR2 YNNKEL (reference sequence). The sample originates from a study of Graves' ophthalmopathy and Graves' hyperthyroidism. Overall study: Sampling took place at initial diagnosis, with peripheral blood obtained before any treatment.

General observations from the study: With less than 90% sensitivity and roughly 76% specificity, a 13-signature model separated ophthalmopathy from stable hyperthyroidism.

RNA transcripts were the source from which TCR beta CDR3 regions were amplified. First-round RT-PCR employed HTBI primers, with a second-round multiplex PCR after it. TCRdb reprocessed the multiplex PCR reads with MiXCR, giving one entry per CDR3 protein. Counted here are about 370,000 distinct CDR3 sequences, about a sixth occurring once; the ten biggest clones make up about 2.4%. The sample comprised peripheral blood. The clonotype comes from an adult woman with stable Graves' hyperthyroidism. The chain couples TRBV3-1 to TRBJ2-7; TRBD1 aligns across 7 bases. DNA of the CDR3: TGTGCCAGCAGCCAAGATGGGGGACAGTTCAACGAGCAGTACTTC. Protein: CASSQDGGQFNEQYF.